Here is one T cell receptor beta chain with its context. Its antigen is unidentified. The V and J ends lost 5 bases and 9 bases respectively, with 20 bases between them. The CDR3 covers 14 residues. Germline lookup yields CDR1 MNHEY and CDR2 SMNVEV (reference sequence). The assay was immunoSEQ multiplex PCR, and TCRdb's table has in-frame clones only and misses some. This table has about 2.1 million clones, just under 95% appearing once. The sample comes from a study of shared clonotypes between healthy human individuals. Naive CD8 cells lacked CD45RO and underwent positive selection for CCR7, leaving out terminally differentiated effector memory CD45RA+ cells. The study, taken as a whole, reports: Rarefaction analysis demonstrated incomplete sorted-subset sequencing notwithstanding large depth.

The sequenced sample consisted of naive CD8+ T cells from PBMCs. This TCR derives from a man in his late teens or twenties in good health. Some clones in this sample may be carry-over from other donors' samples. This rearrangement joins TRBV27 to TRBJ2-7; no reliable D call. CDR3 nucleotides: TGTGCCAGCAGTCTCCAGGCCGGTGCGCCGTGGCAGTACTTC. It translates to CASSLQAGAPWQYF.